The 22 T cell receptor beta chains reported below all come from one sample, sequenced in a study of T cell repertoires in cytomegalovirus infection. Their antigen targets remain unknown. Each CDR3 protein gets one entry after TCRdb re-called the reads with MiXCR. This sample yields roughly 730,000 distinct CDR3 sequences, of which roughly 33% are seen a single time; about 18% belongs to the top ten. This specimen consisted of cultured PBMCs, obtained from culture after CMV antigen stimulation. The receptor source for this set is a human donor in good health (CMV status not recorded). Some clones in this sample may be carry-over from other donors' samples.

This clonotype was seen a few times. The rearrangement joins TRBV7-2 to TRBJ2-3; 8 positions match TRBD1. V was clipped by 5 bases and J by 12 bases; unmatched bases: 7. CDR1 SGHTA and CDR2 FQGNSA come from the germline V gene. This CDR3 contains 12 residues. The CDR3 sequence is CASSRGQGSQYF. In DNA, the CDR3 is TGTGCCAGCAGCCGCGGACAGGGTTCACAGTATTTT.

This clonotype has a handful of counts. The rearrangement joins TRBV7-8 to TRBJ2-7; 7 bases line up with TRBD1. V lost 8 bases, J lost 3 bases, and 16 bases stayed unmatched. The CDR3 extends over 16 amino acids. From germline, CDR1 is SGHVS and CDR2 FQNEAQ. The CDR3 reads CASGSRDSHLVYEQYF. In DNA form, the CDR3 reads TGTGCCAGCGGCTCCCGGGACAGCCATCTAGTCTACGAGCAGTACTTC.

To note about this clonotype: One junction end disagrees with the germline gene, perhaps due to a read error. This rearrangement joins TRBV4-1 to TRBJ1-3, with 9 bases that match TRBD1. Germline lookup yields CDR1 MGHRA and CDR2 YSYEKL. The CDR3 has 16 residues. CDR3 amino acids: CASSLTGTGNEHTIYF. CDR3 DNA sequence: TGTGCCAGCAGCCTTACCGGGACAGGGAATGAGCACACCATATATTTT.

This clonotype was picked up one time. The chain employs TRBV7-8 and TRBJ1-5; D remains ambiguous. Trimming removed 0 bases from V and 0 bases from J, with 9 bases in between. This CDR3 comprises 16 residues. Germline V gives CDR1 SGHVS, CDR2 FQNEAQ. CDR3 coding DNA: TGTGCCAGCAGCTTAGCGTCCCCTAATAGCAATCAGCCCCAGCATTTT. It codes for CASSLASPNSNQPQHF.

The chain joins TRBV4-3 to TRBJ2-5; no clear D. Germline V gene sequence: CDR1 LGHNA, CDR2 YSLEER. This CDR3 contains 14 residues. V was shortened by 4 bases and J by 9 bases, with 18 bases between the two germline ends. CDR3 sequence: CASSPQTLSLPQYF. The CDR3 DNA follows: TGCGCCAGCAGCCCGCAGACTCTTTCGCTACCCCAGTACTTC.

The V gene is TRBV19, the J gene TRBJ1-5; TRBD1 aligns across 7 bases. The germline gives CDR1 LNHDA, CDR2 SQIVND (reference sequence). The junction had 5 bases not matched to a gene; V was cut back by 3 bases and J by 3 bases. The CDR3 is made up of 15 amino acids. CDR3 sequence reads: CASSMSGQFNQPQHF. CDR3 coding DNA: TGTGCCAGTAGTATGTCGGGACAGTTCAATCAGCCCCAGCATTTT.

This chain joins TRBV11-2 and TRBJ2-7; D unclear. The V end was cut by 3 bases, the J end by 5 bases, with 14 bases between. The germline gives CDR1 SGHAT, CDR2 FQNNGV. The CDR3 contains 14 residues. For the CDR3, the DNA is TGTGCCAGCAGCTTTACTTGGGAAATCCACGAGCAGTACTTC. Amino acids: CASSFTWEIHEQYF. Drawing the rest from reference TRBV11-2 and TRBJ2-7, the complete variable domain is EAGVAQSPRYKIIEKRQSVAFWCNPISGHATLYWYQQILGQGPKLLIQFQNNGVVDDSQLPKDRFSAERLKGVDSTLKIQPAKLEDSAVYLCASSFTWEIHEQYFGPGTRLTVT.

The CDR3, as DNA: TGCGCCAGCAGCCAAGAAGTGGGGGCGTGGGGCTACACCTTC. It is translated as CASSQEVGAWGYTF. J is TRBJ1-2 and V is TRBV4-1; D might be TRBD1 (6 bases). This CDR3 is 14 amino acids long. V was clipped by 0 bases and J by 8 bases, with 13 bases between them. Looked up from germline, CDR1 is MGHRA and CDR2 is YSYEKL.

A few counts support this clonotype. One end of the junction does not line up with germline, which may come from a read error. The chain uses TRBV5-1 and TRBJ2-3; 12 bases align to TRBD2. This CDR3 is 18 amino acids long. CDR1 and CDR2 (germline): SGHRS, YFSETQ. CDR3 amino acids: CASTLGWLAGGQEDTQYF. CDR3 nucleotides: TGCGCCAGCACCTTGGGTTGGCTAGCGGGGGGGCAAGAAGATACGCAGTATTTT.

The V gene is TRBV4-3, the J gene TRBJ2-7; D is unclear. This CDR3 has 16 residues. Germline V gene sequence: CDR1 LGHNA, CDR2 YSLEER. Trimming removed 0 bases from V and 2 bases from J, with 14 bases in between. The CDR3 DNA reads as TGCGCCAGCAGCCAAGATTGGGGATACCGCACCTACGAGCAGTACTTC. Its translation is CASSQDWGYRTYEQYF.

The V call is TRBV12-3 or TRBV12-4, the J call TRBJ2-7; tentative D call: TRBD2 (5 bases). V was pared by 4 bases and J by 6 bases, with 16 bases between. The CDR3 consists of 14 residues. The CDR3 DNA follows: TGTGCCAGCAGTTCCTCCGGGGTCCCGGGCGAGCAGTACTTC. As protein: CASSSSGVPGEQYF.

In its sample, this clonotype was seen a few times. The J gene is TRBJ2-2, the V gene TRBV11-2, with a possible D match to TRBD2 (7 bases). The CDR3 totals 15 residues. Trimming removed 5 bases from V and 6 bases from J, with 16 bases in between. Germline V gene lookup returns CDR1 SGHAT and CDR2 FQNNGV. The CDR3 DNA is TGTGCCAGCAGCCCCGAGGGGGGGGATGCCGGGGAGCTGTTTTTT. Amino acid sequence: CASSPEGGDAGELFF.

The rearrangement joins TRBV10-3 to TRBJ2-7; weak D call: TRBD2 (5 bases). This CDR3 comprises 15 residues. Germline lookup yields CDR1 ENHRY and CDR2 SYGVKD. The V end lost 3 bases, the J end lost 0 bases, and 12 bases lay between the germline ends. For the CDR3, the DNA is TGTGCCATCAGTGACCCAGCGGTGAGCTCCTACGAGCAGTACTTC. Residues: CAISDPAVSSYEQYF.

This chain uses TRBV6-5 with TRBJ2-3; weak D call: TRBD2 (6 bases). Germline V gene lookup returns CDR1 MNHEY and CDR2 SVGAGI. The CDR3 has 14 residues. V lost 6 bases, J lost 5 bases, and 15 bases lay in between. CDR3 sequence (DNA): TGTGCCAGCAGGCGAGGTTTGACTAGAGATACGCAGTATTTT. It yields the protein CASRRGLTRDTQYF.

This clonotype was seen a handful of times. The J gene is TRBJ2-5, the V gene TRBV12-3 or TRBV12-4; TRBD2 matches 8 bases. The CDR3 has 14 residues. With V trimmed by 9 bases and J by 0 bases, 6 bases remained unmatched. CDR3 loop: CASLLAVNQETQYF. The CDR3 coding sequence is TGTGCCAGTTTACTAGCGGTAAACCAAGAGACCCAGTACTTC.

The V call is TRBV7-2, the J call TRBJ2-2, with D maybe TRBD2 (5 bases). Germline CDR1 SGHTA, CDR2 FQGNSA. This CDR3 has 13 amino acids. V was clipped by 5 bases and J by 6 bases, with 10 bases between them. The CDR3 reads CASSSRDPGELFF. The CDR3, as DNA: TGTGCCAGCAGCAGCCGGGATCCCGGGGAGCTGTTTTTT.

This sequence joins TRBV29-1 and TRBJ2-3, with D unresolved. Germline CDR1 reads SQVTM; CDR2 reads ANQGSEA. The CDR3 contains 14 residues. V lost 1 base, J lost 0 bases, and 8 bases lay in between. CDR3 bases: TGCAGCGTTGAAGGAGAGTTTAGCACAGATACGCAGTATTTT. Translating it yields CSVEGEFSTDTQYF.

The gene calls are TRBV20-1 and TRBJ2-2, with D uncertain. Germline V gene data show CDR1 as DFQATT and CDR2 as SNEGSKA (reference sequence). The V end was cut by 5 bases, the J end by 1 base, with 11 bases between. The CDR3 runs 14 residues. The CDR3 bases are TGCAGTGCTCCAGTATCCCAGAACACCGGGGAGCTGTTTTTT. Translated: CSAPVSQNTGELFF.

This chain links TRBV6-5 with TRBJ2-1, with 16 bases fitting TRBD2. CDR1 is MNHEY and CDR2 is SVGAGI in the germline V gene. J gave up 8 bases and V 6 bases, and 13 bases lay outside the gene matches. The CDR3 is 18 residues long. This CDR3 reads CASSPGGTSGGAIYEQFF. DNA of the CDR3: TGTGCCAGCAGCCCTGGGGGGACTAGCGGGGGGGCCATATATGAGCAGTTCTTC.

This clonotype was seen a handful of times. CDR3 in DNA: TGTGCCAGCAGTTACACAGGGCAGGCTTGGGACACTGAAGCTTTCTTT. It translates to CASSYTGQAWDTEAFF. The chain carries TRBV6-5 and TRBJ1-1, with D perhaps matching TRBD1 (6 bases). Germline lookup yields CDR1 MNHEY and CDR2 SVGAGI. The CDR3 spans 16 residues. V shed 2 bases and J shed 3 bases, with 16 bases lying between them.

There are a few counts of this clonotype. The rearrangement uses TRBV7-6 and TRBJ1-6; D uncertain. Trimming left V 4 bases short and J 10 bases short, with 17 bases between. The CDR3 consists of 15 residues. Germline V gene data show CDR1 as SGHVS and CDR2 as FNYEAQ. CDR3 sequence: CASSYYEAGESPLHF. CDR3 in DNA: TGTGCCAGCAGCTATTACGAGGCTGGTGAATCACCCCTCCACTTT.

This clonotype occurred a few times. The gene calls are TRBV7-9 and TRBJ2-7; D could derive from TRBD1 or TRBD2 (5 bases each). The CDR3 has 14 residues. Germline CDR1 SEHNR, CDR2 FQNEAQ (reference sequence). V lost 8 bases and J 3 bases, leaving 17 bases between the germline ends. The CDR3 bases are TGTGCCAGCGTCCAGGGACCGGAGAACTACGAGCAGTACTTC. It translates to CASVQGPENYEQYF.